The T cell receptor beta chain described here comes from a study of blood T cells in healthy people across ages (dated by TCRdb to about 2015). About the investigation overall: In model experiments, template switching captured roughly one uniquely barcoded TCR beta cDNA molecule for every two T cells. To track age-related changes in TCR beta repertoire diversity, the study relied on deep sequencing normalized with unique cDNA molecular identifiers. The donors were divided into four age groups: young (average 16 years), middle-aged (approximately 39), aged (approximately 64) and long-lived (around 80). To avoid experimental bias, donors of different ages were distributed randomly across sequencing lanes. The study analyzed two additional independent replicas of 1 million unique cDNA reads from the same blood draw for two donors, one aged 18 to 30 and one aged 80 or older.

Ends trimmed: V by 4 bases, J by 8 bases; bases unmatched to a gene: 5. The germline V gene sets CDR1 to SQVTM and CDR2 to ANQGSEA. Counted from cysteine to phenylalanine, this CDR3 has 13 amino acids. CDR3 DNA only is kept here, 39 bases in frame from base 1. This clonotype has more than one count but fewer than ten. Its antigen target is currently unknown. The record has no base qualities; no much larger clone is one base away. What the authors observed across the whole study: Estimates of total diversity based on one million sequenced T cells were considered lower bounds and underestimates. There was a strong correlation between observed TCR beta diversity and the percentage of naive T cells measured by flow cytometry. Because the CMV infection status of the donors was unknown, age-related changes in expanded clonotypes may potentially have been confounded. Observed TCR beta diversity per million T cells fell roughly linearly with age, and a significant reduction was already apparent by age roughly 40. Compared with the aged group, the long-lived group had more naive CD4+ T cells, fewer expanded clones and increased TCR diversity, suggesting age selection. Because profiling used bulk unsorted PBMCs, naive and antigen-experienced compartments could not be compared conclusively.

Library generation was performed with 5' RACE. The sequencer was an Illumina HiSeq 2500. The second PCR ran for about 7 to 11 cycles and used a J-beta primer mix along with a sample-barcoded 5' primer. A unique molecular identifier was introduced onto each TCR beta cDNA molecule by a template-switch 5' adaptor carrying 12 random nucleotides. Each sample yielded at least 2.5 million CDR3-containing paired-end reads. First-strand cDNA was synthesized from all RNA with the Mint cDNA synthesis kit, primed by a TRBC-specific oligonucleotide. All cDNA was treated with uracil-DNA glycosylase and then went through a first 18-cycle PCR with the universal primers M1SS and BC2_uni_R. Per the authors' processing: Each sample was normalized by randomly selecting 1 million high-quality reads, each carrying a distinct molecular identifier. Reads with shared molecular identifiers were discarded instead of being binned into consensus sequences. CDR3 identification, clonotype clustering and error correction used MiTCR with a Q25 quality threshold and the strictest error-elimination algorithm. Lower-bound total TCR beta diversity was estimated with a nonparametric unseen species model using Euler transformation. TCRdb reprocessed the public reads (quality trimming at Q25 with fastp, clone calling with MiXCR) and kept in-frame beta chains. Rows matching on CDR3 protein sequence are summarized as one entry with the most common DNA and genes. TCRdb, not the authors, supplied the V and J calls. In this sample the table shows about 780,000 distinct CDR3 sequences, 55% to 65% of which occur a single time. About a quarter of the sample belongs to the ten largest clones.

The approximately 39 donors, aged roughly 6 to 95 years, were systemically healthy Caucasian individuals from Russia. Ten milliliters of peripheral blood were drawn from each donor into EDTA-treated Vacutainer tubes. Ficoll-Paque density-gradient centrifugation was used to isolate PBMCs, with at least 7 million per sample. Trizol reagent was used to extract total RNA from the PBMCs, yielding at least 6 micrograms per sample. For every donor, flow cytometry on a PBMC aliquot measured the percentage of naive CD45RAhigh/CD27high T cells. The sequenced material came from blood. The chain is assembled from TRBV29-1 and TRBJ1-4; the central 9 bases match TRBD1. The sequence came from a man aged 25-45 years in good health. DNA sequence: TGCAGCGTTGGTACAGGGGGCAGAGAAAAACTGTTTTTT. This codes for CSVGTGGREKLFF.